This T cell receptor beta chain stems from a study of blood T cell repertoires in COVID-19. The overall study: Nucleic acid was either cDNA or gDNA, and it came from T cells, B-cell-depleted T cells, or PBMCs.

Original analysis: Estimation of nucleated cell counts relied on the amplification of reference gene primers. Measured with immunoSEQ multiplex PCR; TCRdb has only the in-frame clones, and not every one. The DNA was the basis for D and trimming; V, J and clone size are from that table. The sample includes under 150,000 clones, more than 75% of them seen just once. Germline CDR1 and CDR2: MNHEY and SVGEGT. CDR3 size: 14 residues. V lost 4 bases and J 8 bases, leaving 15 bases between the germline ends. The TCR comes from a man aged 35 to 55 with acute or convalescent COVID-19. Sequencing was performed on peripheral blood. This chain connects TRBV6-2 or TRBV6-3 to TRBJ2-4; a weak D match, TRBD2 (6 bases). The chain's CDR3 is CASSLFRGEDIQYF. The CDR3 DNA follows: TGTGCCAGCAGTTTGTTCCGAGGGGAGGACATTCAGTACTTC.